These 7 T cell receptor beta chains share one sample of origin, sequenced in a study of T cell clusters in autoimmune cytopenias. Some 38,000 genome equivalents of blood DNA were amplified for TRB. TRB rearrangements were amplified by touch-down multiplex PCR with mixed TRB-A/B primers. TCRdb reprocessed the multiplex PCR reads, keeping one entry per CDR3 protein, no DNA. The sample data list thousands of distinct CDR3 sequences. Sequences were obtained from peripheral blood. These receptors came from a human donor with an autoimmune cytopenia or autoimmune hepatitis (not recorded which).

By frequency, this clonotype registers medium-sized. The chain employs TRBV6-5 and TRBJ2-7; as DNA is missing, the TRBD2 call by TCRdb cannot be tested. Germline assignment: CDR1 MNHEY and CDR2 SVGAGI. CDR3 length: 16 residues. CDR3 in amino acids: CASSYLTSGRAYEQYF.

Frequency places this clonotype as medium-sized. The chain uses TRBV30 and TRBJ1-5; TCRdb indicates TRBD1, and absent DNA this call remains unverified. Germline assignment: CDR1 GTSNPN and CDR2 SVGIG (reference sequence). This CDR3 region has 15 residues. CDR3 amino acids: CAWSPNGRWNQPQHF.

The chain employs TRBV5-4 and TRBJ2-5. The CDR3 extends over 14 amino acids. Germline CDR1 is SGHNT and CDR2 is YYREEE (reference sequence). The CDR3 spells CASSPDWVQETQYF.

This sequence joins TRBV19 and TRBJ2-5; TCRdb selects TRBD1, and the lack of DNA leaves this call unchecked. In germline, CDR1 is LNHDA, CDR2 SQIVND (reference sequence). The CDR3 totals 18 residues. The CDR3 spells CASNLGTGTGSGPETQYF.

The chain joins TRBV6-2 or TRBV6-3 to TRBJ2-7; TCRdb lists TRBD2, though no DNA is available to test this call. Germline V gives CDR1 MNHEY, CDR2 SVGEGT. CDR3 length equals 16 residues. CDR3 sequence: CASSVGGSTSFYEQYF.

The rearrangement links TRBV20-1 to TRBJ2-7; checking the TCRdb D call of TRBD1 is not possible without DNA. Per the germline V gene, CDR1 is DFQATT and CDR2 is SNEGSKA (reference sequence). The CDR3 runs 14 residues. The chain's CDR3 is CSAIPGTGPYEQYF.

The chain links TRBV6-5 to TRBJ2-3. The CDR3 runs to 15 residues. The germline gives CDR1 MNHEY, CDR2 SVGAGI. CDR3 loop: CASTSDVGRTDTQYF.